This TCR beta chain was profiled in a study of cytomegalovirus exposure and HLA in healthy donors. The CDR3 runs 14 residues. Trimming left V 1 base short and J 12 bases short, with 19 bases between. Germline lookup yields CDR1 SGHDT and CDR2 YYEEEE. The primer mix had 60 Vbeta and 13 Jbeta primers. This table comes from immunoSEQ multiplex PCR, and its TCRdb copy is limited to in-frame clones, with some not included. The sample has approximately 100,000 clones; 55% to 75% are singletons. Sequencing input: PBMCs. The sequence was obtained from a man in his thirties or forties in good health and CMV-seropositive. The chain combines TRBV5-6 with TRBJ1-2, with D maybe TRBD1 (6 bases). CDR3: CASSLNTGQLKDTF. For the CDR3, the DNA is TGTGCCAGCAGCTTGAACACCGGACAGCTCAAGGACACCTTC.